What follows are 30 T cell receptor beta chains derived from one specimen sequenced in a study of blood T cell repertoires in COVID-19. Clones were sequenced by immunoSEQ multiplex PCR, and TCRdb holds only the in-frame ones, with some missing. The sample records about 180,000 clones, 88% being singletons. Sequencing was carried out using peripheral blood. These receptors came from a woman between 25 and 40 years old with acute or convalescent COVID-19.

This rearrangement joins TRBV25-1 to TRBJ1-6; 7 positions match TRBD1. This CDR3 has 13 residues. Unmatched junction bases numbered 5, after V lost 6 bases and J lost 9 bases. CDR1 is MGHDK, CDR2 SYGVNS, per germline. DNA of the CDR3: TGTGCCAGCAGAGCAGGGGGGTTTTCACCCCTCCACTTT. Amino acid sequence: CASRAGGFSPLHF.

V and J are TRBV7-9 and TRBJ1-3; unclear D gene. The germline gives CDR1 SEHNR, CDR2 FQNEAQ (reference sequence). This CDR3 region has 16 residues. V was shortened by 0 bases and J by 4 bases, with 13 bases between the two germline ends. The CDR3 protein is CASSLALGPPGNTIYF. CDR3 in DNA: TGTGCCAGCAGCTTAGCGCTTGGCCCGCCAGGAAACACCATATATTTT.

The gene calls are TRBV20-1 and TRBJ1-1, with D maybe TRBD1 (5 bases). Trimming removed 6 bases at V and 9 bases at J, with 11 bases between. Germline V CDR1 and CDR2: DFQATT, SNEGSKA (reference sequence). The CDR3 spans 10 residues. CDR3: CSAVTEKAFF. In nucleotides, the CDR3 is TGCAGTGCCGTGACAGAGAAAGCTTTCTTT.

This clone showed up just a few times. The chain uses TRBV2 and TRBJ2-1; D unclear. Trimming pared 6 bases from V and 4 bases from J, leaving 10 bases between. Germline CDR1 is SNHLY and CDR2 is FYNNEI. The CDR3 covers 13 residues. The DNA for the CDR3 is TGTGCCAGCAGGGAGACCACATACAATGAGCAGTTCTTC. This gives the protein CASRETTYNEQFF.

This sequence joins TRBV12-3 or TRBV12-4 and TRBJ1-1; the D gene is possibly TRBD1 (6 bases). V was pared by 3 bases and J by 8 bases, with 13 bases between. CDR3 length: 13 amino acids. The CDR3 DNA sequence: TGTGCCAGCAGTTTTCACCAGGGGACCGAAGCTTTCTTT. Its translation: CASSFHQGTEAFF.

The rearrangement joins TRBV21-1 to TRBJ2-7; the DNA was not used to check the table's D call, TRBD2. TRBV21-1 is tagged as a pseudogene. This CDR3 has 14 residues. The DNA of the CDR3 is TGTGCCAGCAGCAAAGGAGAAACCCCTTACGAGCAGTACTTC. This sequence encodes CASSKGETPYEQYF.

This clone was seen once. Compared with germline, one end of the junction differs, possibly owing to a read error. This chain uses TRBV7-6 with TRBJ1-1; no clear D gene. The germline CDR1 and CDR2 sequences are SGHVS and FNYEAQ. The CDR3 loop spans 9 amino acids. The CDR3 DNA sequence: TGTGCCAGCAGCTTTGGCGGGGTCTTT. Residues: CASSFGGVF.

J is TRBJ2-7 and V is TRBV5-6; maybe TRBD2 (6 bases). Trimming shortened V by 1 base and J by 2 bases, and 16 bases separated the two germline ends. This CDR3 has 16 amino acids. Germline V gene lookup returns CDR1 SGHDT and CDR2 YYEEEE. The CDR3 spells CASSLLGSKGAYEQYF. DNA for the CDR3: TGTGCCAGCAGCTTGCTCGGGAGCAAAGGGGCCTACGAGCAGTACTTC.

The chain is built from TRBV7-2 and TRBJ2-7, with D perhaps matching TRBD2 (7 bases). CDR3 length: 15 amino acids. V dropped 1 base and J dropped 2 bases, with 12 bases sitting between them. The germline gives CDR1 SGHTA, CDR2 FQGNSA. CDR3 DNA sequence: TGTGCCAGCAGCTTAGGAGGGGGACTAACCTACGAGCAGTACTTC. This gives the protein CASSLGGGLTYEQYF. Combining the CDR3 with reference TRBV7-2 and TRBJ2-7 gives the whole variable domain GAGVSQSPSNKVTEKGKDVELRCDPISGHTALYWYRQSLGQGLEFLIYFQGNSAPDKSGLPSDRFSAERTGGSVSTLTIQRTQQEDSAVYLCASSLGGGLTYEQYFGPGTRLTVT.

The V call is TRBV3-1 (or the pseudogene TRBV3-2), the J call TRBJ2-1, with D tentatively TRBD2 (5 bases). Germline CDR1 and CDR2: LGHDT and YNNKEL (reference sequence). CDR3 length: 11 amino acids. Trimming stripped 2 bases from V and 10 bases from J, with 6 bases between. The CDR3 DNA reads TGTGCCAGCAGCCAACAGCGGGAGCAGTTCTTC. It encodes CASSQQREQFF.

The V gene is TRBV3-1 (or the pseudogene TRBV3-2), the J gene TRBJ2-3, with D perhaps matching TRBD1 (5 bases). Trimming pared 3 bases from V and 6 bases from J, leaving 10 bases between. The CDR3 runs 13 residues. Germline values: CDR1 LGHDT, CDR2 YNNKEL (reference sequence). This CDR3 is CASSQGHRDTQYF. The CDR3 DNA reads as TGTGCCAGCAGCCAGGGCCACAGGGATACGCAGTATTTT.

This rearrangement joins TRBV2 to TRBJ2-1; no reliable D call. CDR3 length equals 13 residues. Germline V gene lookup returns CDR1 SNHLY and CDR2 FYNNEI. V was cut by 8 bases and J by 6 bases, with 14 bases left in between. The CDR3 reads CASVGPTVNEQFF. The DNA of the CDR3 is TGTGCCAGCGTCGGTCCTACGGTCAATGAGCAGTTCTTC.

This clone was seen many times. This rearrangement joins TRBV6-5 to TRBJ2-7; D is unresolved. CDR3 length: 12 residues. With 7 bases removed from V and 0 bases from J, the gap between germline ends came to 7 bases. Germline CDR1 is MNHEY and CDR2 is SVGAGI. The CDR3 spells CASKLGSYEQYF. The CDR3 DNA reads as TGTGCCAGCAAGCTCGGCTCCTACGAGCAGTACTTC.

This clone was recorded only once. The chain carries TRBV7-9 and TRBJ2-1, with 7 bases matching TRBD1. Germline CDR1 is SEHNR and CDR2 is FQNEAQ (reference sequence). The CDR3 is 13 amino acids. The J segment lost 5 bases and the V segment lost 5 bases, leaving 3 bases of the junction unmatched. Here the CDR3 reads CASSTGQHNEQFF. Here the CDR3 DNA reads TGTGCCAGCAGCACGGGACAGCACAATGAGCAGTTCTTC.

This chain connects TRBV5-1 to TRBJ1-1, with 7 positions matching TRBD1. Trimming cost V 0 bases and J 5 bases; bases outside gene matches: 4. This CDR3 is 14 amino acids long. CDR1 is SGHRS and CDR2 is YFSETQ in the germline V gene. The CDR3 DNA sequence: TGCGCCAGCAGCTTGGAGGGGGCTAGGACTGAAGCTTTCTTT. It codes for CASSLEGARTEAFF.

The chain combines TRBV18 with TRBJ2-7; D not resolved. Germline-derived CDR1 and CDR2 are KGHSH and LQKENI. Between the trimmed V and J ends, which lost 3 bases and 3 bases, there was a span of 9 bases. The CDR3 totals 13 residues. The CDR3 sequence is CASSPAILYEQYF. CDR3 nucleotide sequence: TGTGCCAGCTCACCGGCAATTCTCTACGAGCAGTACTTC.

J is TRBJ1-1 and V is TRBV28, with D tentatively TRBD1 (5 bases). Per germline, CDR1 MDHEN and CDR2 SYDVKM. V was cut by 3 bases and J by 7 bases, with 15 bases left in between. The CDR3 spans 14 residues. The CDR3 loop reads CASSLWGRVSEAFF. CDR3 nucleotide sequence: TGTGCCAGCAGTTTGTGGGGGAGGGTTAGTGAAGCTTTCTTT.

The chain couples TRBV28 to TRBJ2-5; D call uncertain. CDR1 is MDHEN and CDR2 is SYDVKM in the germline V gene. V lost 7 bases and J 2 bases, leaving 11 bases between the germline ends. This CDR3 contains 13 residues. CDR3 residues: CASTRRPQETQYF. The CDR3, as DNA: TGTGCCAGCACCCGGCGGCCGCAAGAGACCCAGTACTTC.

This clone has just a few counts. The chain has TRBV27 and TRBJ2-1; possibly TRBD1 for D (6 bases). CDR1 MNHEY and CDR2 SMNVEV come from the germline V gene (reference sequence). There are 13 residues in the CDR3. V lost 8 bases and J 0 bases, leaving 8 bases between the germline ends. CDR3 amino acids: CASQGSSYNEQFF. The CDR3 coding sequence is TGTGCCAGCCAGGGGAGCTCCTACAATGAGCAGTTCTTC.

This chain connects TRBV19 to TRBJ2-1, with 10 bases matching TRBD2. The germline gives CDR1 LNHDA, CDR2 SQIVND (reference sequence). CDR3 length: 17 amino acids. V lost 1 base to trimming and J lost 10 bases; unmatched junction nucleotides: 13. The CDR3 DNA is TGTGCCAGTAGTATAGTAGTCAGCGGGAGGGCCGTGGGCGAGCAGTTCTTC. Its protein is CASSIVVSGRAVGEQFF.

The chain couples TRBV11-1 to TRBJ2-5; D is possibly TRBD2 (5 bases). The CDR3 has 13 amino acids. Germline loops: CDR1 SGHAT, CDR2 FQDESV (reference sequence). V lost 5 bases, J lost 4 bases, and 11 bases lay in between. CDR3 nucleotides: TGTGCCAGCAGCCCTGGGAGTGTAGAGACCCAGTACTTC. Translating gives CASSPGSVETQYF.

V and J are TRBV5-6 and TRBJ1-3, with 9 bases lining up with TRBD1. V shed 3 bases, J shed 0 bases, and the junction held 4 bases outside the gene matches. This CDR3 region has 16 residues. CDR1 SGHDT and CDR2 YYEEEE come from the germline V gene. CDR3 sequence: CASSSPGQGSGNTIYF. Here the CDR3 DNA reads TGTGCCAGCAGCTCCCCGGGACAGGGCTCTGGAAACACCATATATTTT.

The gene calls are TRBV10-1 and TRBJ2-7, with TRBD1 identical over 8 bases. V lost 3 bases and J lost 6; bases outside the gene matches: 10. CDR1 and CDR2 (germline): WNHNN, SYGVQD (reference sequence). This CDR3 contains 15 residues. The CDR3 coding sequence is TGCGCCAGCAGTGAAGCCAGGGGGCCGTTCGTCGAGCAGTACTTC. It translates to CASSEARGPFVEQYF.

V usage is TRBV5-4 and J usage is TRBJ2-1; TRBD2 is a possible D gene (5 bases). Between the trimmed V and J ends, which lost 4 bases and 2 bases, there was a span of 13 bases. The CDR3 totals 15 residues. Germline loops: CDR1 SGHNT, CDR2 YYREEE (reference sequence). DNA of the CDR3: TGTGCCAGCAGCCTTGACCAAGCGGCCTACAATGAGCAGTTCTTC. Protein: CASSLDQAAYNEQFF.

The chain uses TRBV3-1 (or the pseudogene TRBV3-2) and TRBJ1-5; the D is unclear. From germline, CDR1 is LGHDT and CDR2 YNNKEL (reference sequence). The CDR3 is 14 amino acids. V was shortened by 1 base and J by 9 bases, with 13 bases between the two germline ends. CDR3 coding DNA: TGTGCCAGCAGCCAAGTCTACGGGGAGGCGCCCCAGCATTTT. This codes for CASSQVYGEAPQHF.

The V call is TRBV28, the J call TRBJ1-2; weak D call: TRBD1 (6 bases). CDR1 and CDR2 from the germline V gene are MDHEN and SYDVKM. The V and J ends lost 7 bases and 3 bases respectively, with 12 bases between them. CDR3 length: 13 residues. CDR3 in amino acids: CASTISGDYGYTF. CDR3 bases: TGTGCCAGCACCATCTCAGGGGACTATGGCTACACCTTC.

The chain carries TRBV4-2 and TRBJ2-1; TRBD2 agrees at 10 bases. Germline values: CDR1 LGHNA, CDR2 YNFKEQ. Germline trimming cut 3 bases from V and 8 bases from J; bases unmatched to any gene: 10. The CDR3 is 16 residues long. The CDR3 region has the DNA TGTGCCAGCAGCCAGATACCGGGACTAGCGTCAGATGAGCAGTTCTTC. It codes for CASSQIPGLASDEQFF.

V usage is TRBV3-1 (or the pseudogene TRBV3-2) and J usage is TRBJ1-1; maybe TRBD1 (5 bases). CDR3 length: 15 amino acids. V lost 1 base to trimming and J lost 7 bases, with 16 bases between them. The germline CDR1 and CDR2 sequences are LGHDT and YNNKEL (reference sequence). CDR3 DNA: TGTGCCAGCAGCCAAGTAGGGGTGTATCAGGATGAAGCTTTCTTT. Amino acid sequence: CASSQVGVYQDEAFF.

The J gene is TRBJ1-1, the V gene TRBV10-1; D not certain. The CDR3 runs 11 residues. Germline V gene sequence: CDR1 WNHNN, CDR2 SYGVQD (reference sequence). Trimming left V 8 bases short and J 1 base short, with 5 bases between. The CDR3 is CASGPNTEAFF. CDR3 nucleotides: TGCGCCAGCGGCCCGAACACTGAAGCTTTCTTT.

This clone was counted a few times. The chain employs TRBV9 and TRBJ2-1; D uncertain. Germline loops: CDR1 SGDLS, CDR2 YYNGEE. This CDR3 region has 15 residues. V gave up 0 bases and J gave up 0 bases, with 7 bases separating them. CDR3 bases: TGTGCCAGCAGCGTAGGCGGAAACTCCTACAATGAGCAGTTCTTC. Amino acids: CASSVGGNSYNEQFF.